Shown below are 24 T cell receptor beta chains from a single sample sequenced in a study of T cell changes during pregnancy in multiple sclerosis. Method: immunoSEQ multiplex PCR; TCRdb's copy keeps in-frame clones and lacks some. This table holds 45,000 to 60,000 clones, around nine tenths found once. The specimen comprised CD8+ T cells from peripheral blood mononuclear cells, sampled before pregnancy. These receptor sequences come from a female donor with multiple sclerosis, enrolled in a pregnancy study.

Written as DNA, the CDR3 is TGTGCCAGCAGCTTAGGGCCTAGCGGGGGGGGAAACATTCAGTACTTC. This encodes CASSLGPSGGGNIQYF. The chain has TRBV7-9 and TRBJ2-4; 12 bases are shared with TRBD2. The V and J ends lost 1 base and 6 bases, in that order; junction bases with no gene match: 4. This CDR3 has 16 residues. CDR1 and CDR2 from the germline V gene are SEHNR and FQNEAQ (reference sequence).

The chain carries TRBV6-5 and TRBJ2-7; 7 positions agree with TRBD1. Germline V gene data show CDR1 as MNHEY and CDR2 as SVGAGI. This CDR3 spans 14 amino acids. The V segment lost 5 bases and the J segment 2 bases; nucleotides outside the gene matches: 6. The CDR3 sequence is CASSTRDRAYEQYF. The CDR3 nucleotides read TGTGCCAGCAGTACCCGGGACAGAGCCTACGAGCAGTACTTC.

This clone was found once. The rearrangement uses TRBV5-6 and TRBJ1-2, with D tentatively TRBD1 (6 bases). This CDR3 has 13 residues. The V end lost 3 bases, the J end lost 6 bases, and 12 bases lay between the germline ends. The germline V gene encodes CDR1 SGHDT and CDR2 YYEEEE. CDR3 loop: CASSSGTTDGYTF. In nucleotides, the CDR3 is TGTGCCAGCAGCTCCGGGACAACGGATGGCTACACCTTC.

The chain recombines TRBV7-9 with TRBJ2-3; 8 bases align to TRBD2. Germline-derived CDR1 and CDR2 are SEHNR and FQNEAQ (reference sequence). V lost 5 bases to trimming and J lost 1 base; unmatched junction nucleotides: 5. The CDR3 is made up of 15 amino acids. The CDR3 DNA follows: TGTGCCAGCAGCCCCCAAGCGGGGGGCACAGATACGCAGTATTTT. Its translation is CASSPQAGGTDTQYF.

V usage is TRBV19 and J usage is TRBJ1-6, with a possible D match to TRBD1 (6 bases). Germline CDR1 is LNHDA and CDR2 is SQIVND (reference sequence). V lost 6 bases and J lost 6, with 12 bases in between. The CDR3 spans 14 residues. The CDR3 protein is CASSLDSPNSPLHF. CDR3 nucleotide sequence: TGTGCCAGTAGCCTGGACAGTCCTAATTCACCCCTCCACTTT.

This chain connects TRBV6-5 to TRBJ1-5, with D possibly TRBD1 on 5 matching bases. CDR1 and CDR2 (germline): MNHEY, SVGAGI. The CDR3 runs to 14 residues. With 6 bases removed from V and 5 bases from J, the gap between germline ends came to 14 bases. The CDR3 nucleotides read TGTGCCAGCAGCGCCTACAGGAGCGATCAGCCCCAGCATTTT. Its translation: CASSAYRSDQPQHF.

The chain employs TRBV9 and TRBJ1-5; TRBD1 agrees at 7 bases. The CDR3 has 14 residues. V lost 3 bases and J lost 7; bases outside the gene matches: 7. Germline V gene data show CDR1 as SGDLS and CDR2 as YYNGEE. CDR3 DNA sequence: TGTGCCAGCAGCGGAGGGGGCCCGGGGCAGCCCCAGCATTTT. It translates to CASSGGGPGQPQHF.

This clone has a single count. The J gene is TRBJ1-4, the V gene TRBV19; 11 bases align to TRBD1. The length of the CDR3 is 19 residues. Per germline, CDR1 LNHDA and CDR2 SQIVND (reference sequence). V dropped 4 bases and J dropped 0; count of bases not matched to a gene: 10. CDR3 coding DNA: TGTGCCAGTAGTAAAGGGACAGGGGGAATCCCTGCAACTAATGAAAAACTGTTTTTT. Translated: CASSKGTGGIPATNEKLFF.

This clone was counted a few times. V gene TRBV4-2 combines with J gene TRBJ2-7; D remains unclear. Germline loops: CDR1 LGHNA, CDR2 YNFKEQ. The germline V and J ends were trimmed by 1 base and 7 bases, with 14 bases remaining between them. The CDR3 length is 14 residues. DNA of the CDR3: TGTGCCAGCAGCCAAGTGTTTAGCTCCGATGAGCAGTACTTC. Protein sequence: CASSQVFSSDEQYF.

The CDR3 spells CASSEWGLATDTQYF. The DNA for the CDR3 is TGTGCCAGCAGTGAATGGGGACTAGCAACAGATACGCAGTATTTT. The rearrangement links TRBV25-1 to TRBJ2-3; 9 bases align to TRBD2. The V gene's germline CDR1 is MGHDK and CDR2 SYGVNS. CDR3 size: 15 residues. V lost 1 base, J lost 3 bases, and 2 bases stayed unmatched.

J is TRBJ1-4 and V is TRBV7-9; D gene ambiguous. Germline V lookup: CDR1 SEHNR, CDR2 FQNEAQ (reference sequence). The CDR3 spans 14 residues. The ends were cut back, 6 bases at V and 6 bases at J, with 14 bases in the middle. The CDR3 reads CASRMWGDDEKLFF. CDR3 DNA sequence: TGTGCCAGCAGAATGTGGGGAGACGATGAAAAACTGTTTTTT.

The table lists this clone with a count of one. V gene TRBV5-4 combines with J gene TRBJ2-2; D possibly corresponds to TRBD2 (6 bases). V lost 3 bases to trimming and J lost 6 bases, with 15 bases between them. Germline CDR1 reads SGHNT; CDR2 reads YYREEE (reference sequence). This CDR3 contains 15 residues. The CDR3 region is CASSWGLLRPGELFF. For the CDR3, the DNA is TGTGCCAGCAGCTGGGGACTTTTACGCCCCGGGGAGCTGTTTTTT.

This chain joins TRBV11-2 and TRBJ2-5, with D hard to call. CDR1 SGHAT and CDR2 FQNNGV come from the germline V gene. This CDR3 has 14 amino acids. Trimming removed 0 bases from V and 2 bases from J, with 7 bases in between. For the CDR3, the DNA is TGTGCCAGCAGCTTAGAATACAATCAAGAGACCCAGTACTTC. Translation gives CASSLEYNQETQYF.

The CDR3 loop reads CASSQATGAYEQYF. The CDR3 DNA follows: TGTGCCAGCAGCCAAGCGACAGGAGCCTACGAGCAGTACTTC. The chain joins TRBV7-2 to TRBJ2-7, with D maybe TRBD1 (6 bases). CDR3 length equals 14 residues. V lost 5 bases and J lost 2, with 13 bases in between. Germline CDR1 and CDR2: SGHTA and FQGNSA.

The rearrangement joins TRBV5-5 to TRBJ2-2, with D possibly being TRBD1 (6 bases). Trimming removed 0 bases from V and 2 bases from J, with 11 bases in between. CDR1 and CDR2 (germline): SGHKS, YYEKEE (reference sequence). This CDR3 comprises 16 residues. Here the CDR3 DNA reads TGTGCCAGCAGCTTGGGAGACAGGACTAACACCGGGGAGCTGTTTTTT. It specifies CASSLGDRTNTGELFF. The full variable domain, in which reference TRBV5-5 and TRBJ2-2 provide the parts outside the CDR3, is DAGVTQSPTHLIKTRGQQVTLRCSPISGHKSVSWYQQVLGQGPQFIFQYYEKEERGRGNFPDRFSARQFPNYSSELNVNALLLGDSALYLCASSLGDRTNTGELFFGEGSRLTVL.

This sequence joins TRBV7-3 and TRBJ2-5; D might be TRBD2 (6 bases). The CDR3 contains 16 residues. In germline, CDR1 is SGHTA, CDR2 FQGTGA. Trimming stripped 1 base from V and 3 bases from J, with 15 bases between. CDR3 amino acids: CASSLNPGLMEETQYF. The CDR3 DNA reads as TGTGCCAGCAGCTTAAACCCGGGACTGATGGAAGAGACCCAGTACTTC.

The gene calls are TRBV5-8 and TRBJ1-4; perhaps TRBD1 as D (6 bases). Germline V gene lookup returns CDR1 SGHTS and CDR2 YDEGEE. V was shortened by 5 bases and J by 3 bases, with 14 bases between the two germline ends. CDR3 length equals 15 residues. The CDR3 DNA sequence: TGTGCCAGCAGACCACAGGGAGCGGCTAATGAAAAACTGTTTTTT. Its translation is CASRPQGAANEKLFF.

The chain combines TRBV7-8 with TRBJ2-7; no definite D call. V lost 7 bases and J 0 bases, leaving 10 bases between the germline ends. Germline-derived CDR1 and CDR2 are SGHVS and FQNEAQ. CDR3 length equals 13 residues. The CDR3 loop is CASMAVYSYEQYF. The CDR3 DNA reads as TGTGCCAGCATGGCGGTGTACTCCTACGAGCAGTACTTC.

The chain links TRBV6-5 to TRBJ1-2, with D possibly being TRBD1 (5 bases). With 8 bases removed from V and 8 bases from J, the gap between germline ends came to 12 bases. The CDR3 runs to 11 residues. Per the germline V gene, CDR1 is MNHEY and CDR2 is SVGAGI. The DNA for the CDR3 is TGTGCCAGCTGGGGGGAGGGGGGCTACACCTTC. Its translation: CASWGEGGYTF.

This rearrangement joins TRBV4-3 to TRBJ2-2; 8 bases match TRBD2. Germline CDR1 reads LGHNA; CDR2 reads YSLEER. Trimming took 3 bases from V and 6 from J; bases not matched to a gene: 6. This CDR3 is 15 amino acids long. The CDR3 DNA follows: TGCGCCAGCAGCCACGGGGGGGCCGGCGCCGGGGAGCTGTTTTTT. Its protein is CASSHGGAGAGELFF.

The chain is built from TRBV2 and TRBJ1-2; D remains ambiguous. The length of the CDR3 is 16 residues. Germline loops: CDR1 SNHLY, CDR2 FYNNEI. V lost 2 bases and J lost 4, with 17 bases in between. The CDR3 region has the DNA TGTGCCAGCAGTGAAATTCGTCAGTCATTTCCCTATGGCTACACCTTC. Encoded protein: CASSEIRQSFPYGYTF.

This chain joins TRBV5-4 and TRBJ2-7; D might be TRBD2 (6 bases). V was cut by 0 bases and J by 4 bases, with 23 bases left in between. Germline V gene lookup returns CDR1 SGHNT and CDR2 YYREEE (reference sequence). The CDR3 is 18 amino acids. CDR3 in DNA: TGTGCCAGCAGCTTGGCAGCGGGTGGGCGCCCGGCTCTGTACGAGCAGTACTTC. Protein product: CASSLAAGGRPALYEQYF.

The chain has TRBV7-6 and TRBJ2-7; perhaps TRBD2 as D (6 bases). The CDR3 has 14 residues. Germline V lookup: CDR1 SGHVS, CDR2 FNYEAQ. The V end lost 1 base, the J end lost 3 bases, and 10 bases lay between the germline ends. CDR3 sequence reads: CASSLGAGYYEQYF. CDR3 bases: TGTGCCAGCAGCTTAGGGGCGGGATACTACGAGCAGTACTTC.

The chain employs TRBV9 and TRBJ2-1; 8 nucleotides align to TRBD2. The V and J ends lost 0 bases and 3 bases, in that order; junction bases with no gene match: 5. The CDR3 has 16 amino acids. Germline CDR1 reads SGDLS; CDR2 reads YYNGEE. CDR3 DNA: TGTGCCAGCAGCGTAGCTGGGCTAGCGGGCTACAATGAGCAGTTCTTC. Its protein product is CASSVAGLAGYNEQFF.